What follows are 15 T cell receptor beta chains derived from one specimen sequenced in a study of T cell changes during pregnancy in multiple sclerosis. Sequencing used immunoSEQ multiplex PCR; TCRdb keeps in-frame clones, though not all of them. This table holds approximately 70,000 clones, 90% to 95% found once. This specimen consisted of peripheral blood, obtained in the third trimester of pregnancy. These receptor sequences come from a female donor in good health, enrolled as a control in a pregnancy study.

The V call is TRBV2, the J call TRBJ2-1, with TRBD1 matching 8 bases. Trimming cost V 7 bases and J 1 base; bases outside gene matches: 9. The CDR3 runs 16 residues. Germline CDR1 reads SNHLY; CDR2 reads FYNNEI. CDR3 in amino acids: CASNRAGDRSYNEQFF. The CDR3 DNA sequence: TGTGCCAGCAACCGCGCCGGGGACAGGTCCTACAATGAGCAGTTCTTC.

This clone appeared a few times. The chain has TRBV7-2 and TRBJ2-1; TRBD2 might be the D (6 bases). CDR1 SGHTA and CDR2 FQGNSA come from the germline V gene. CDR3 length: 14 amino acids. The V gene lost 1 base and the J gene lost 6 bases, with 10 bases spanning the gap. This CDR3 reads CASSLDRRGNEQFF. In DNA form, the CDR3 reads TGTGCCAGCAGCTTAGACCGGAGGGGCAATGAGCAGTTCTTC.

The chain uses TRBV14 and TRBJ1-5; TRBD1 might be the D (5 bases). The V end lost 3 bases, the J end lost 4 bases, and 10 bases lay between the germline ends. CDR3 length: 14 residues. Germline V gene lookup returns CDR1 SGHDN and CDR2 FVKESK. This CDR3 reads CASSQGGRNQPQHF. The CDR3 coding sequence is TGTGCCAGCAGCCAGGGGGGTCGAAATCAGCCCCAGCATTTT.

The chain has TRBV6-5 and TRBJ2-1, with D perhaps matching TRBD2 (6 bases). Between the trimmed V and J ends, which lost 4 bases and 8 bases, there was a span of 18 bases. Germline V gene lookup returns CDR1 MNHEY and CDR2 SVGAGI. The CDR3 extends over 15 amino acids. The CDR3 here is CASSSGLAIGYEQFF. CDR3 nucleotide sequence: TGTGCCAGCAGTTCCGGCCTAGCGATCGGCTATGAGCAGTTCTTC.

This sequence joins TRBV7-2 and TRBJ1-2, with D hard to call. This CDR3 is 15 amino acids long. The germline V gene encodes CDR1 SGHTA and CDR2 FQGNSA. The V and J ends lost 3 bases and 7 bases respectively, with 18 bases between them. The CDR3: CASSFPGVGLLGYTF. The CDR3 coding sequence is TGTGCCAGCAGCTTTCCTGGAGTTGGCCTTCTTGGCTACACCTTC.

The chain carries TRBV19 and TRBJ1-2; D gene uncertain. This CDR3 region has 14 residues. Trimming took 4 bases from V and 0 from J, leaving 9 bases between them. Germline assignment: CDR1 LNHDA and CDR2 SQIVND (reference sequence). CDR3 sequence reads: CASSNTVTNYGYTF. The DNA of the CDR3 is TGTGCCAGTAGTAATACAGTAACTAACTATGGCTACACCTTC.

V is TRBV10-2 and J is TRBJ1-2; 11 positions match TRBD1. The ends lost 3 bases at V and 6 bases at J; junction bases unmatched: 6. CDR3 length: 15 amino acids. Germline CDR1 and CDR2: WSHSY and SAAADI. The CDR3 DNA is TGCGCCAGCAGTGAACAGGGACAGGGGGTAAATGGCTACACCTTC. Protein sequence: CASSEQGQGVNGYTF.

V is TRBV18 and J is TRBJ1-1; perhaps TRBD1 as D (6 bases). CDR1 KGHSH and CDR2 LQKENI come from the germline V gene. This CDR3 has 15 amino acids. Trimming took off 4 bases at V and 4 bases at J, with 16 bases between the two ends. The CDR3 nucleotides read TGTGCCAGCTCACAAGGGGGGGCGCCTAGCACTGAAGCTTTCTTT. The encoded protein is CASSQGGAPSTEAFF.

V and J are TRBV6-5 and TRBJ1-5; D perhaps matches TRBD1 (5 bases). The CDR3 contains 16 residues. V dropped 0 bases and J dropped 2 bases, with 11 bases sitting between them. Looked up from germline, CDR1 is MNHEY and CDR2 is SVGAGI. CDR3 DNA sequence: TGTGCCAGCAGTTACTCGAATAGGGGTGGCAATCAGCCCCAGCATTTT. It yields the protein CASSYSNRGGNQPQHF.

This chain links TRBV19 with TRBJ2-1; 10 bases agree with TRBD1. This CDR3 has 14 residues. V lost 5 bases and J lost 4; bases outside the gene matches: 2. The germline V gene has CDR1 LNHDA and CDR2 SQIVND (reference sequence). The CDR3 loop reads CASSSDRGYNEQFF. CDR3 DNA: TGTGCCAGTAGTTCGGACAGGGGGTACAATGAGCAGTTCTTC.

The chain employs TRBV5-6 and TRBJ1-2, with 10 nucleotides matching TRBD1. Trimming removed 2 bases from V and 5 bases from J; junction bases left unmatched: 9. Germline V gives CDR1 SGHDT, CDR2 YYEEEE. The CDR3 consists of 16 residues. CDR3 sequence: CASSFYGTGVNYGYTF. Here the CDR3 DNA reads TGTGCCAGCAGCTTTTACGGGACAGGGGTAAATTATGGCTACACCTTC.

This clone was seen a single time. J is TRBJ2-7 and V is TRBV7-2, with TRBD1 matching 8 bases. This CDR3 contains 15 residues. Germline trimming cut 0 bases from V and 6 bases from J; bases unmatched to any gene: 7. Germline V gene lookup returns CDR1 SGHTA and CDR2 FQGNSA. CDR3 in amino acids: CASSLAGTGSLEQYF. The CDR3 DNA reads as TGTGCCAGCAGCTTAGCCGGGACAGGTTCTCTCGAGCAGTACTTC.

The chain combines TRBV30 with TRBJ2-1; a possible D gene is TRBD2 (6 bases). V was clipped by 4 bases and J by 5 bases, with 18 bases between them. This CDR3 is 15 amino acids long. CDR1 GTSNPN and CDR2 SVGIG come from the germline V gene (reference sequence). Here the CDR3 reads CAWIPLGSVHNEQFF. In DNA form, the CDR3 reads TGTGCCTGGATCCCCCTCGGGAGCGTCCACAATGAGCAGTTCTTC.

The gene calls are TRBV5-8 and TRBJ1-3; a weak D match, TRBD1 (6 bases). V lost 0 bases, J lost 4 bases, and 14 bases lay in between. Germline loops: CDR1 SGHTS, CDR2 YDEGEE. The CDR3 totals 16 residues. CDR3 DNA: TGTGCCAGCAGCTTGGAGTCAGGGGCGAGAGGAAACACCATATATTTT. It translates to CASSLESGARGNTIYF.

This sequence joins TRBV28 and TRBJ2-1; 8 bases are shared with TRBD2. CDR1 and CDR2 (germline): MDHEN, SYDVKM. The CDR3 covers 12 residues. After removal of 8 bases from V and 12 bases from J, the junction contained 9 bases not matched to a gene. The chain's CDR3 is CASCPNLAGQFF. Here the CDR3 DNA reads TGTGCCAGCTGTCCAAATCTAGCGGGGCAGTTCTTC.